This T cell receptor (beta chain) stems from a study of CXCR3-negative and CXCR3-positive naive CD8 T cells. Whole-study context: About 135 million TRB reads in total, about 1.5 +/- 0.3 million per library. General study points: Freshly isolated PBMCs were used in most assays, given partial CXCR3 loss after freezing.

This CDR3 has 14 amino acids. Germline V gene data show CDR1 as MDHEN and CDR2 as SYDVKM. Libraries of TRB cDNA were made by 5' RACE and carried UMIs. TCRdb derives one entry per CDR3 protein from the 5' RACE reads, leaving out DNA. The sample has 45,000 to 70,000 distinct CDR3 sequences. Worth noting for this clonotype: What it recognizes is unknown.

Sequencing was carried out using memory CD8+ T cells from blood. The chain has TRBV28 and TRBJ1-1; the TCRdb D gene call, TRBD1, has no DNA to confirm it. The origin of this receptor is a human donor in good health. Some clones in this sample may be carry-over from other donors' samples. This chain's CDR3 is CASSNPGQSAEAFF.